Below, 18 T cell receptor beta chains from the same sample are listed, as sequenced in a study of T cell responses to AZD1222 COVID-19 vaccine. Some clones are missing from TCRdb's copy, which holds only in-frame ones; the method was immunoSEQ multiplex PCR. The sample records about 200,000 clones, approximately 93% being singletons. Sequencing was performed on peripheral blood, taken 28 days after the second AZD1222 dose. These receptors all stem from an adult who received the AZD1222 COVID-19 vaccine.

The chain recombines TRBV5-8 with TRBJ2-7, with D unclear. V lost 4 bases to trimming and J lost 6 bases, with 14 bases between them. The CDR3 has 13 amino acids. Germline values: CDR1 SGHTS, CDR2 YDEGEE. The CDR3 region is CASSRSRPGEQYF. CDR3 nucleotides: TGTGCCAGCAGCCGTTCGCGGCCTGGCGAGCAGTACTTC.

This rearrangement joins TRBV9 to TRBJ1-5; D is unclear. The CDR3 runs 15 residues. Germline V gene data show CDR1 as SGDLS and CDR2 as YYNGEE. Deletions cut 4 bases from V and 0 bases from J, with 11 bases between. Here the CDR3 reads CASSPRGTSNQPQHF. CDR3 DNA: TGTGCCAGCAGCCCAAGAGGCACTAGCAATCAGCCCCAGCATTTT.

The genes are TRBV2 and TRBJ1-4; D uncertain. The V end was cut by 4 bases, the J end by 8 bases, with 8 bases between. Germline CDR1 SNHLY, CDR2 FYNNEI. The length of the CDR3 is 12 residues. For the CDR3, the DNA is TGTGCCAGCAGTGGACGTCTAGAAAAACTGTTTTTT. It encodes CASSGRLEKLFF.

J is TRBJ1-2 and V is TRBV7-9; D unresolved. CDR3 size: 16 residues. V lost 7 bases, J lost 0 bases, and 18 bases lay in between. Germline V gene sequence: CDR1 SEHNR, CDR2 FQNEAQ (reference sequence). The CDR3 DNA is TGTGCCAGCACCCTAGGACGGCGCTCCACTAACTATGGCTACACCTTC. Amino acids: CASTLGRRSTNYGYTF.

The chain links TRBV18 to TRBJ2-7; TRBD1 matches 7 bases. With V trimmed by 4 bases and J by 0 bases, 12 bases remained unmatched. Germline V CDR1 and CDR2: KGHSH, LQKENI. This CDR3 spans 17 amino acids. CDR3 sequence reads: CASSRNAGGASSYEQYF. CDR3 DNA sequence: TGTGCCAGCTCACGGAACGCAGGGGGTGCGAGCTCCTACGAGCAGTACTTC.

The chain combines TRBV12-3 or TRBV12-4 with TRBJ2-7; tentative D call: TRBD1 (6 bases). The CDR3 is 11 residues long. Trimming cost V 6 bases and J 9 bases, with 12 bases left between them. The CDR3 sequence: CASSTGSGQYF. The CDR3, as DNA: TGTGCCAGCAGCACAGGGAGCGGGCAGTACTTC.

The CDR3, as DNA: TGTGCCAGCAGTACCAGACAGGCCAACTATGGCTACACCTTC. It specifies CASSTRQANYGYTF. The gene calls are TRBV28 and TRBJ1-2; D is perhaps TRBD1 (6 bases). The V gene's germline CDR1 is MDHEN and CDR2 SYDVKM. The CDR3 consists of 14 residues. V was pared by 5 bases and J by 2 bases, with 12 bases between.

This rearrangement joins TRBV15 to TRBJ2-7; D gene unclear. Trimming stripped 0 bases from V and 3 bases from J, with 9 bases between. The CDR3 length is 14 residues. CDR1 and CDR2 from the germline V gene are LNHNV and YYDKDF (reference sequence). CDR3 sequence: CATSRDAPIYEQYF. CDR3 DNA: TGTGCCACCAGCAGAGACGCGCCCATCTACGAGCAGTACTTC.

This chain uses TRBV5-4 with TRBJ1-1; no firm D call. V dropped 0 bases and J dropped 6 bases, with 9 bases sitting between them. CDR3 length: 13 amino acids. Germline CDR1 is SGHNT and CDR2 is YYREEE (reference sequence). The CDR3 sequence is CASSLDSIAEAFF. In DNA, the CDR3 is TGTGCCAGCAGCTTGGACTCCATCGCTGAAGCTTTCTTT.

CDR3 coding DNA: TGTGCCAGCAGCCTCGAATCGGTTGGAGAAAAACTGTTTTTT. Amino acids: CASSLESVGEKLFF. The chain uses TRBV5-4 and TRBJ1-4; D is unresolved. Germline V CDR1 and CDR2: SGHNT, YYREEE (reference sequence). The CDR3 extends over 14 amino acids. Trimming stripped 4 bases from V and 8 bases from J, with 15 bases between.

This clone was picked up one time. The chain joins TRBV2 to TRBJ2-1; 9 bases are a match to TRBD1. CDR1 is SNHLY, CDR2 FYNNEI, per germline. The CDR3 totals 13 residues. The V gene end was trimmed by 10 bases and the J gene end by 9 bases; junction bases not matched to a gene: 10. This chain's CDR3 is CATTGQGKGEQFF. In DNA, the CDR3 is TGTGCCACCACGGGACAGGGAAAAGGTGAGCAGTTCTTC.

The V call is TRBV4-1, the J call TRBJ2-1, with D perhaps matching TRBD1 (6 bases). V lost 4 bases to trimming and J lost 6 bases, with 16 bases between them. The CDR3 is made up of 15 amino acids. CDR1 and CDR2 from the germline V gene are MGHRA and YSYEKL. The CDR3 DNA follows: TGCGCCAGCAGCCCGAACCCGGGCAGGGGCAATGAGCAGTTCTTC. Its protein is CASSPNPGRGNEQFF.

This chain connects TRBV7-9 to TRBJ1-2; D is ambiguous. Germline CDR1 SEHNR, CDR2 FQNEAQ (reference sequence). This CDR3 is 14 amino acids long. Between the trimmed V and J ends, which lost 6 bases and 0 bases, there was a span of 11 bases. Written as DNA, the CDR3 is TGTGCCAGCAGTTCGTTAGGGTCTAACTATGGCTACACCTTC. Residues: CASSSLGSNYGYTF.

The chain links TRBV5-6 to TRBJ1-6; D not certain. The length of the CDR3 is 15 residues. Trimming removed 0 bases at V and 6 bases at J, with 10 bases between. The germline CDR1 and CDR2 sequences are SGHDT and YYEEEE. CDR3 in amino acids: CASSLDAGFNSPLHF. The CDR3 coding sequence is TGTGCCAGCAGCTTGGACGCGGGTTTTAATTCACCCCTCCACTTT.

The chain carries TRBV5-6 and TRBJ1-6, with D uncertain. Germline V gene sequence: CDR1 SGHDT, CDR2 YYEEEE. This CDR3 has 15 residues. V gave up 4 bases and J gave up 0 bases, with 8 bases separating them. The CDR3, as DNA: TGTGCCAGCAGCATCCGGGACTCCTATAATTCACCCCTCCACTTT. Encoded protein: CASSIRDSYNSPLHF.

Written as DNA, the CDR3 is TGTGCCACTCGGGCCGGGACAGCCAACTATGGCTACACCTTC. Its translation: CATRAGTANYGYTF. The chain couples TRBV19 to TRBJ1-2; TRBD1 aligns across 7 bases. Unmatched junction bases numbered 10, after V lost 10 bases and J lost 2 bases. The CDR3 has 14 residues. Germline CDR1 and CDR2: LNHDA and SQIVND (reference sequence).

This clone came up once. The chain carries TRBV2 and TRBJ1-4; D not certain. The germline CDR1 and CDR2 sequences are SNHLY and FYNNEI. The CDR3 contains 14 residues. The V gene lost 7 bases and the J gene lost 0 bases, with 9 bases spanning the gap. In DNA, the CDR3 is TGTGCCAGCAAATACCGGCCAACTAATGAAAAACTGTTTTTT. It translates to CASKYRPTNEKLFF. The full variable domain, completed using reference TRBV2 and TRBJ1-4, is EPEVTQTPSHQVTQMGQEVILRCVPISNHLYFYWYRQILGQKVEFLVSFYNNEISEKSEIFDDQFSVERPDGSNFTLKIRSTKLEDSAMYFCASKYRPTNEKLFFGSGTQLSVL.

The chain is built from TRBV3-1 (or the pseudogene TRBV3-2) and TRBJ2-1; TRBD1 or TRBD2 may be the D gene (6 bases each). This CDR3 has 16 residues. Germline CDR1 LGHDT, CDR2 YNNKEL (reference sequence). The V end lost 1 base, the J end lost 6 bases, and 16 bases lay between the germline ends. In nucleotides, the CDR3 is TGTGCCAGCAGCCAAGGGGGGGCAGGTTCAACCAATGAGCAGTTCTTC. Translation: CASSQGGAGSTNEQFF.